The 32 T cell receptor beta chains reported below all come from one sample, sequenced in a study of response to subunit inactivated influenza vaccine. MiXCR was run by TCRdb on the RT-PCR reads, yielding one entry per CDR3 protein. There are about 520,000 distinct CDR3 sequences in the sample; less than 30% occur only once, and 1.9% lies in the top ten. The input for sequencing was CD4+ T cells sorted from PBMCs, taken roughly 5 days after vaccination. All receptors derive from a man aged 45-60 years who received an inactivated influenza vaccine.

The V gene is TRBV20-1, the J gene TRBJ2-7; D ambiguous. CDR1 is DFQATT, CDR2 SNEGSKA, per germline (reference sequence). V lost 6 bases, J lost 0 bases, and 18 bases lay in between. The CDR3 length is 15 residues. CDR3 loop: CSAKRLYGFSYEQYF. The CDR3 region has the DNA TGCAGTGCGAAAAGATTGTACGGATTCTCCTACGAGCAGTACTTC.

V and J are TRBV27 and TRBJ1-1; TRBD1 is a possible D gene (5 bases). The CDR3 contains 14 residues. CDR1 MNHEY and CDR2 SMNVEV come from the germline V gene (reference sequence). Trimming pared 6 bases from V and 2 bases from J, leaving 13 bases between. CDR3 nucleotide sequence: TGTGCCAGCAGGGGGGACGGGCGAAACACTGAAGCTTTCTTT. Translating it yields CASRGDGRNTEAFF.

J is TRBJ2-7 and V is TRBV5-5, with TRBD2 identical over 7 bases. J lost 2 bases, V lost 5 bases, and 4 bases had no gene match. The CDR3 totals 13 residues. CDR1 is SGHKS, CDR2 YYEKEE, per germline (reference sequence). DNA of the CDR3: TGTGCCAGCAGGATGGGGGGGGCCTACGAGCAGTACTTC. It specifies CASRMGGAYEQYF.

The rearrangement links TRBV6-2 or TRBV6-3 to TRBJ2-7; 8 nucleotides agree with TRBD1. V was pared by 7 bases and J by 0 bases, with 5 bases of the junction left unmatched. The CDR3 totals 14 residues. Germline-derived CDR1 and CDR2 are MNHEY and SVGEGT. The CDR3 region has the DNA TGTGCCAGCAAAGCGGACAGGGCCTCCTACGAGCAGTACTTC. It encodes CASKADRASYEQYF.

V and J are TRBV7-3 and TRBJ2-1; D is possibly TRBD2 (7 bases). Deletions cut 7 bases from V and 9 bases from J, with 19 bases between. The CDR3 spans 14 residues. In germline, CDR1 is SGHTA, CDR2 FQGTGA. Here the CDR3 DNA reads TGTGCCAGCAAAGAGGGGGGGCAGCGTGGTGAGCAGTTCTTC. Protein sequence: CASKEGGQRGEQFF.

The genes are TRBV10-3 and TRBJ1-2; D remains unclear. This CDR3 is 11 amino acids long. CDR1 ENHRY and CDR2 SYGVKD come from the germline V gene. Trimming removed 4 bases at V and 9 bases at J, with 9 bases between. Written as DNA, the CDR3 is TGTGCCATCAGTGTTGACTCTCGCTACACCTTC. It specifies CAISVDSRYTF.

The chain couples TRBV20-1 to TRBJ2-7, with D perhaps matching TRBD2 (5 bases). In germline, CDR1 is DFQATT, CDR2 SNEGSKA (reference sequence). This CDR3 is 14 amino acids long. Trimming took off 2 bases at V and 5 bases at J, with 16 bases between the two ends. DNA for the CDR3: TGCAGTGCTAGAAGAGGGCCCAAGAAACACGAGCAGTACTTC. Translated, it gives CSARRGPKKHEQYF.

The chain joins TRBV6-1 to TRBJ2-1; no clear D. CDR1 is MNHNS and CDR2 is SASEGT in the germline V gene. The CDR3 extends over 14 amino acids. V was trimmed by 3 bases and J by 4 bases, leaving 10 bases between them. The CDR3 reads CASSETTDYNEQFF. For the CDR3, the DNA is TGTGCCAGCAGTGAGACCACTGATTACAATGAGCAGTTCTTC.

J is TRBJ2-2 and V is TRBV11-3; 9 bases align to TRBD1. This CDR3 contains 16 residues. J lost 0 bases, V lost 4 bases, and 3 bases had no gene match. CDR1 and CDR2 from the germline V gene are SGHNT and YENEEA. The CDR3 DNA reads as TGTGCCAGCAGCTCCAGGACAGGGGCGAACACCGGGGAGCTGTTTTTT. This codes for CASSSRTGANTGELFF.

The V call is TRBV18, the J call TRBJ2-7, with no clear D. CDR3 length: 13 residues. V lost 0 bases and J lost 6, with 9 bases in between. In germline, CDR1 is KGHSH, CDR2 LQKENI. CDR3 loop: CASSPPSGFEQYF. The CDR3, as DNA: TGTGCCAGCTCACCACCTTCTGGTTTCGAGCAGTACTTC.

Concerning this clonotype: The germline gene is not matched at one end of the junction; a read error may be the cause. The chain has TRBV29-1 and TRBJ2-2; TRBD1 agrees at 10 bases. Germline CDR1 and CDR2: SQVTM and ANQGSEA. This CDR3 comprises 12 residues. CDR3 amino acids: CSADRGPGELLF. The DNA for the CDR3 is TGCAGTGCAGACAGGGGGCCCGGGGAGCTGCTTTTT.

This clonotype was observed a few times. The V call is TRBV20-1, the J call TRBJ2-3, with unresolved D. Trimming left V 5 bases short and J 7 bases short, with 13 bases between. CDR1 is DFQATT, CDR2 SNEGSKA, per germline (reference sequence). This CDR3 is built from 12 residues. CDR3 in DNA: TGCAGTGCTCGGCCCCCGTGGTATACGCAGTATTTT. This encodes CSARPPWYTQYF.

This sequence joins TRBV24-1 and TRBJ1-5, with 7 bases that match TRBD1. The CDR3 has 15 amino acids. The trim removed 3 bases at V and 6 bases at J, leaving 7 bases unmatched. Germline V gene sequence: CDR1 KGHDR, CDR2 SFDVKD. The CDR3 region has the DNA TGTGCCACCAGTGATGCGAGAGCAGGGGGTCAGCCCCAGCATTTT. Encoded protein: CATSDARAGGQPQHF.

This clonotype was detected only a few times. The chain recombines TRBV12-3 or TRBV12-4 with TRBJ2-2, with TRBD2 identical over 11 bases. J was trimmed by 5 bases and V by 6 bases; bases with no gene match: 5. CDR3 size: 15 residues. Written as DNA, the CDR3 is TGTGCCAGCAGAGAACTAGCGGGGGAGACCGGGGAGCTGTTTTTT. Protein: CASRELAGETGELFF.

This clonotype has more than one count but fewer than ten. V gene TRBV6-2 or TRBV6-3 combines with J gene TRBJ1-1; D is uncertain. CDR3 size: 12 residues. Germline CDR1 reads MNHEY; CDR2 reads SVGEGT. V lost 5 bases and J lost 1, with 5 bases in between. The CDR3 coding sequence is TGTGCCAGCAGTGACTGGAACACTGAAGCTTTCTTT. Protein: CASSDWNTEAFF.

There are many counts of this clonotype. The J gene is TRBJ2-7, the V gene TRBV5-1, with 10 bases that match TRBD1. The CDR3 spans 15 residues. CDR1 and CDR2 from the germline V gene are SGHRS and YFSETQ. V lost 2 bases, J lost 3 bases, and 5 bases stayed unmatched. This chain's CDR3 is CASSFQTGGLYEQYF. In DNA form, the CDR3 reads TGCGCCAGCAGCTTCCAGACAGGGGGCCTCTACGAGCAGTACTTC.

The rearrangement links TRBV10-3 to TRBJ2-1; D might be TRBD2 (6 bases). The germline V and J ends were trimmed by 6 bases and 1 base, with 16 bases remaining between them. Germline CDR1 and CDR2: ENHRY and SYGVKD. CDR3 length: 16 residues. DNA for the CDR3: TGTGCCATCAGGGACCGGGGAGGAGGTTCCTACAATGAGCAGTTCTTC. This sequence encodes CAIRDRGGGSYNEQFF.

The chain has TRBV10-3 and TRBJ2-2; D remains ambiguous. Germline V gene lookup returns CDR1 ENHRY and CDR2 SYGVKD. The ends were cut back, 0 bases at V and 0 bases at J, with 5 bases in the middle. CDR3 length: 15 residues. CDR3 sequence (DNA): TGTGCCATCAGTGAGTCACACTCGAACACCGGGGAGCTGTTTTTT. This translates into CAISESHSNTGELFF.

This clonotype was detected a few times. The genes are TRBV20-1 and TRBJ2-3; D remains unclear. This CDR3 region has 14 residues. Germline values: CDR1 DFQATT, CDR2 SNEGSKA (reference sequence). Trimming left V 3 bases short and J 3 bases short, with 13 bases between. CDR3 coding DNA: TGCAGTGCTAGGAAGAATTTGGGGACAGATACGCAGTATTTT. Protein sequence: CSARKNLGTDTQYF.

This clonotype appeared a few times. The chain couples TRBV6-1 to TRBJ2-6; D is perhaps TRBD2 (5 bases). The CDR3 consists of 16 residues. The germline V gene has CDR1 MNHNS and CDR2 SASEGT. With 5 bases removed from V and 2 bases from J, the gap between germline ends came to 13 bases. DNA of the CDR3: TGTGCCAGCAGTAAGGAGGTTGGGACTGGGGCCAACGTCCTGACTTTC. It yields the protein CASSKEVGTGANVLTF.

The genes are TRBV28 and TRBJ1-2; D gene uncertain. The CDR3 contains 14 residues. Germline-derived CDR1 and CDR2 are MDHEN and SYDVKM. Trimming took 2 bases from V and 0 from J, leaving 7 bases between them. The DNA of the CDR3 is TGTGCCAGCAGTTTACAGCCCGCTAACTATGGCTACACCTTC. Residues: CASSLQPANYGYTF.

This clonotype has only a few counts. This sequence joins TRBV28 and TRBJ2-7; D gene uncertain. Germline values: CDR1 MDHEN, CDR2 SYDVKM. This CDR3 is 12 amino acids long. The germline V and J ends were trimmed by 10 bases and 3 bases, with 13 bases remaining between them. The CDR3 region has the DNA TGTGCCACCCAACAAGTGGGCTACGAGCAGTACTTC. Amino acids: CATQQVGYEQYF.

This clonotype has ten or more counts. V gene TRBV12-3 or TRBV12-4 combines with J gene TRBJ1-1; TRBD1 might be the D (5 bases). The CDR3 has 14 amino acids. Trimming left V 1 base short and J 5 bases short, with 11 bases between. In DNA, the CDR3 is TGTGCCAGCAGTTTAGTGGGGGGGGGGACTGAAGCTTTCTTT. It encodes CASSLVGGGTEAFF.

A single count supports this clonotype. This chain links TRBV28 with TRBJ2-5; TRBD2 is a possible D gene (6 bases). Trimming removed 7 bases at V and 1 base at J, with 16 bases between. CDR3 length: 15 amino acids. Germline CDR1 reads MDHEN; CDR2 reads SYDVKM. The CDR3 reads CASIPEGRTQETQYF. CDR3 sequence (DNA): TGTGCCAGCATACCGGAGGGACGGACCCAAGAGACCCAGTACTTC.

This clonotype was counted a few times. V gene TRBV27 combines with J gene TRBJ2-1, with TRBD2 as a possible D gene (5 bases). CDR3 length: 15 residues. V dropped 7 bases and J dropped 1 base, with 14 bases sitting between them. Germline loops: CDR1 MNHEY, CDR2 SMNVEV (reference sequence). The CDR3 reads CASIPHTGSYNEQFF. Here the CDR3 DNA reads TGTGCCAGCATCCCCCATACGGGGTCCTACAATGAGCAGTTCTTC.

The chain's CDR3 is CASTAGSQPQHF. CDR3 DNA: TGTGCCAGCACGGCGGGAAGCCAGCCCCAGCATTTT. The chain recombines TRBV12-3 or TRBV12-4 with TRBJ1-5; D unclear. The CDR3 covers 12 residues. V gave up 7 bases and J gave up 7 bases, with 11 bases separating them.

The rearrangement joins TRBV29-1 to TRBJ2-7; the match to TRBD1 covers 7 bases. The CDR3 consists of 15 residues. V shed 2 bases and J 0 bases; nucleotides not matched to a gene: 7. Germline V gene data show CDR1 as SQVTM and CDR2 as ANQGSEA. The CDR3 sequence is CSVELRDRSSYEQYF. The CDR3 bases are TGCAGCGTTGAACTCCGGGACAGAAGCTCCTACGAGCAGTACTTC.

The CDR3 here is CASSLGLLSPGEALEQYF. The CDR3 nucleotides read TGTGCCAGCAGCTTAGGCCTACTGTCCCCAGGGGAGGCCCTCGAGCAGTACTTC. The chain uses TRBV11-2 and TRBJ2-7; possibly TRBD1 or TRBD2 for D (6 bases each). Per the germline V gene, CDR1 is SGHAT and CDR2 is FQNNGV. V was cut by 1 base and J by 6 bases, with 25 bases left in between. This CDR3 contains 18 residues. Complete variable domain (other parts from reference TRBV11-2 and TRBJ2-7): EAGVAQSPRYKIIEKRQSVAFWCNPISGHATLYWYQQILGQGPKLLIQFQNNGVVDDSQLPKDRFSAERLKGVDSTLKIQPAKLEDSAVYLCASSLGLLSPGEALEQYFGPGTRLTVT.

J is TRBJ2-5 and V is TRBV7-2, with no clear D. The germline V gene has CDR1 SGHTA and CDR2 FQGNSA. The ends were cut back, 2 bases at V and 0 bases at J, with 16 bases in the middle. The CDR3 has 17 residues. Written as DNA, the CDR3 is TGTGCCAGCAGCTTATGGGTGCCAGCCCCGTACCAAGAGACCCAGTACTTC. Protein product: CASSLWVPAPYQETQYF.

The rearrangement links TRBV2 to TRBJ1-5; 8 bases fit TRBD1. The CDR3 extends over 13 amino acids. The germline CDR1 and CDR2 sequences are SNHLY and FYNNEI. J lost 5 bases, V lost 8 bases, and 5 bases had no gene match. CDR3 coding DNA: TGTGCCAGCGGAATGACAGGGGATCAGCCCCAGCATTTT. Amino acids: CASGMTGDQPQHF.

The chain employs TRBV20-1 and TRBJ2-3; 12 bases line up with TRBD2. Germline CDR1 reads DFQATT; CDR2 reads SNEGSKA (reference sequence). This CDR3 is built from 15 residues. J lost 4 bases, V lost 6 bases, and 8 bases had no gene match. CDR3 sequence (DNA): TGCAGTGCCCACCGACTAGCGGGGGCCCCAGATACGCAGTATTTT. This sequence encodes CSAHRLAGAPDTQYF.

At least ten counts were recorded for this clonotype. The chain recombines TRBV5-1 with TRBJ1-2, with 8 bases that match TRBD1. This CDR3 contains 14 residues. V shed 4 bases, J shed 4 bases, and the junction held 6 bases outside the gene matches. Germline V lookup: CDR1 SGHRS, CDR2 YFSETQ. The DNA for the CDR3 is TGCGCCAGCAGCGACGGACAGGGTCCCTATGGCTACACCTTC. Translated: CASSDGQGPYGYTF.